This T cell receptor beta chain was obtained from a study of tumor-infiltrating lymphocytes in primary liver carcinoma. Study conclusions and caveats: Tumor-adjacent and tumor-blood pairs showed less overlap than tumor region pairs.

From unsorted bulk tissue weighing roughly 18-31 mg, DNA and RNA were co-extracted. The CDR3 is 14 residues long. Starting from approximately 470 ng of total RNA, TCR beta cDNA was produced with a primer in the constant region. Investigators got TCR beta libraries out of three nested multiplex PCR rounds, done with slightly modified ARM-PCR. In the first two PCR rounds, TRBV1-TRBV30 forward primers were paired with a C-beta reverse primer, and each round lasted around 10 cycles. TCRdb itself ran the multiplex PCR reads through MiXCR, one entry per CDR3 protein. Among around 190,000 distinct CDR3 sequences listed, around four fifths were seen once. Note on this clonotype: Its antigen is undetermined. The junction and the germline gene differ at one end; a read error may be behind it.

V gene TRBV12-3 or TRBV12-4 combines with J gene TRBJ1-2, with D perhaps TRBD1 (5 bases). The clonotype originates from a middle-aged man with primary liver carcinoma and hepatitis B virus infection. The sample taken for sequencing was tumor tissue from primary liver carcinoma. In DNA, the CDR3 is TGTGCCAGCAATTTAAGGGGTGTCGACTATGGCTACACCTTC. Translation gives CASNLRGVDYGYTF.